The rows below give T cell receptor beta chains drawn from one sample of a study of T cell repertoires in cytomegalovirus infection. TCRdb used MiXCR to reprocess the reads, holding one entry per CDR3 protein. Of approximately 990,000 distinct CDR3 sequences listed, roughly 30% are singletons. Their antigen targets remain unknown. The sequenced sample was cultured CD8+ T cells from PBMCs, obtained from culture after CMV antigen stimulation. The receptors here all came from a human donor in good health (CMV status not recorded). Some clones in this sample may be carry-over from other donors' samples. Each CDR3 is given with its conserved first and last residue. The order of the fields is clone size, D gene, CDR3 length, V gene, J gene, CDR3 protein, CDR3 DNA. D genes are given only for firm matches. Not every row has a clone size; where given, it reads once, few, many or a size class.

>many|TRBD1|15|TRBV7-8|TRBJ1-1
CASSSGQLSNTEAFF
TGTGCCAGCAGCTCGGGACAGCTATCGAACACTGAAGCTTTCTTT
>few|TRBD1|15|TRBV11-2|TRBJ2-1
CASSYHRGSYNEQFF
TGTGCCAGCAGCTACCACAGGGGAAGCTACAATGAGCAGTTCTTC
>many|.|12|TRBV4-1|TRBJ2-1
CASSPRPNEQFF
TGCGCCAGCAGCCCCCGGCCCAATGAGCAGTTCTTC
>.|.|15|TRBV4-2|TRBJ2-1
CASSQDLGRANEQFF
TGTGCCAGCAGCCAAGATCTCGGAAGGGCCAATGAGCAGTTCTTC
>many|.|14|TRBV7-7|TRBJ2-5
CASSLRDFDETQYF
TGTGCTAGCAGCTTAAGGGACTTTGATGAGACCCAGTACTTC
>many|.|15|TRBV7-2|TRBJ2-3
CASSPRGRSTDTQYF
TGTGCCAGCAGCCCTCGGGGGAGGAGCACAGATACGCAGTATTTT
>.|.|15|TRBV7-8|TRBJ2-1
CASSPFRGPVNEQFF
TGTGCCAGCAGCCCGTTTCGGGGGCCCGTCAATGAGCAGTTCTTC
>few|.|13|TRBV12-3/TRBV12-4|TRBJ2-3
CASSPTGEATQYF
TGTGCCAGCAGTCCAACAGGGGAGGCTACGCAGTATTTT
>.|.|12|TRBV2|TRBJ2-6
CAIGLGANVLTF
TGTGCAATCGGGCTCGGGGCCAACGTCCTGACTTTC
>.|TRBD2|14|TRBV4-3|TRBJ2-1
CASTPGVGRNEQFF
TGCGCCAGCACCCCTGGGGTCGGGAGGAATGAGCAGTTCTTC
>.|.|11|TRBV5-3|TRBJ1-2
CASPAGSGYTF
TGTGCCAGCCCGGCAGGGAGCGGCTACACCTTC
>.|TRBD1|15|TRBV6-6|TRBJ1-2
CASRYRPGGDYGYTF
TGTGCCAGCAGGTACAGGCCAGGGGGCGACTATGGCTACACCTTC
>few|TRBD1|15|TRBV27|TRBJ1-2
CASSLTGQGGGGYTF
TGTGCCAGCAGTTTAACGGGACAGGGAGGTGGTGGCTACACCTTC
>.|TRBD1|19|TRBV7-4|TRBJ2-4
CASSSRGQGVYEAKNIQYF
TGTGCCAGCAGCTCCCGGGGACAGGGAGTATACGAGGCCAAAAACATTCAGTACTTC
>many|TRBD1|15|TRBV27|TRBJ1-4
CASSPRDRGREKLFF
TGTGCCAGCAGTCCACGGGACAGGGGCCGAGAAAAACTGTTTTTT
>.|TRBD2|16|TRBV7-8|TRBJ2-2
CASSHGLAANTGELFF
TGTGCCAGCAGCCACGGGCTAGCGGCGAACACCGGGGAGCTGTTTTTT
>many|.|12|TRBV12-3/TRBV12-4|TRBJ1-2
CASSLGGVGYTF
TGTGCCAGCAGTTTAGGAGGGGTTGGCTACACCTTC
>.|.|15|TRBV6-5|TRBJ1-6
CASSLYSILNSPLHF
TGTGCCAGCAGCCTCTACAGCATTCTTAATTCACCCCTCCACTTT
>many|.|13|TRBV2|TRBJ1-2
CASSGGLNYGYTF
TGTGCCAGCAGTGGAGGACTTAACTATGGCTACACCTTC
>.|.|13|TRBV12-3/TRBV12-4|TRBJ2-2
CASDGQNTGELFF
TGTGCCAGCGATGGACAGAACACCGGGGAGCTGTTTTTT
>once|.|13|TRBV10-3|TRBJ1-2
CAISELAGYGYTF
TGTGCCATCAGTGAGTTAGCCGGGTATGGCTACACCTTC
>.|TRBD2|15|TRBV6-1|TRBJ2-4
CASSEAAGGRNIQYF
TGTGCCAGCAGTGAAGCTGCGGGGGGGCGAAACATTCAGTACTTC
>.|.|15|TRBV15|TRBJ1-5
CATSTSEGPVAVVHF
TGTGCCACCAGCACTTCAGAGGGGCCAGTAGCCGTGGTGCATTTT
>many|TRBD1|16|TRBV6-1|TRBJ1-5
CASSDRGQGPGQPQHF
TGTGCCAGCAGTGACCGGGGACAGGGTCCCGGTCAGCCCCAGCATTTT
>many|.|16|TRBV7-6|TRBJ2-1
CASSLVGGQSRDEQFF
TGTGCCAGCAGCTTAGTCGGGGGGCAATCTAGGGATGAGCAGTTCTTC
>.|TRBD2|14|TRBV12-3/TRBV12-4|TRBJ2-1
CASSFGLAGKEQFF
TGTGCCAGCAGTTTTGGACTAGCGGGGAAAGAGCAGTTCTTC
>few|.|14|TRBV20-1|TRBJ2-1
CSAVQRETYNEQFF
TGCAGTGCCGTCCAAAGGGAGACCTACAATGAGCAGTTCTTC
>few|TRBD1|13|TRBV7-9|TRBJ1-5
CASSGRGDQPQHF
TGTGCCAGCAGCGGCAGGGGGGATCAGCCCCAGCATTTT
>.|.|15|TRBV5-1|TRBJ2-1
CASSLAIRTYNEQFF
TGCGCCAGCAGCTTGGCCATAAGAACCTACAATGAGCAGTTCTTC
>.|.|15|TRBV12-3/TRBV12-4|TRBJ1-2
CASSFSYRVHYGYTF
TGTGCCAGCAGTTTTTCTTACAGGGTACACTATGGCTACACCTTC
>.|TRBD2|16|TRBV4-2|TRBJ2-5
CASSQETGGTQETQYF
TGTGCCAGCAGCCAAGAAACGGGGGGGACCCAAGAGACCCAGTACTTC
>.|.|16|TRBV4-1|TRBJ2-3
CASSQVTGRLTDTQYF
TGCGCCAGCAGCCAAGTAACAGGGAGACTCACAGATACGCAGTATTTT
>.|.|15|TRBV27|TRBJ2-6
CASSETVTGANVLTF
TGTGCCAGCAGCGAGACAGTGACTGGGGCCAACGTCCTGACTTTC
>.|TRBD1|16|TRBV28|TRBJ1-4
CASHSGTEATNEKLFF
TGTGCCAGCCACTCCGGGACAGAAGCAACTAATGAAAAACTGTTTTTT
>.|TRBD1|13|TRBV27|TRBJ1-2
CASSRGTGSGYTF
TGTGCCAGCAGTCGCGGGACAGGGAGCGGCTACACCTTC
>many|.|12|TRBV7-8|TRBJ1-1
CASSTTGFEAFF
TGTGCCAGCAGCACCACAGGGTTTGAAGCTTTCTTT
>many|.|12|TRBV7-2|TRBJ2-1
CASSTNYNEQFF
TGTGCCAGCAGTACTAACTACAATGAGCAGTTCTTC
>few|.|16|TRBV6-1|TRBJ1-5
CASSEGVRRANQPQHF
TGTGCCAGCAGTGAAGGAGTTAGGAGGGCTAATCAGCCCCAGCATTTT
>.|.|13|TRBV6-1|TRBJ1-3
CASTHDPGNTIYF
TGTGCCAGCACCCACGACCCGGGGAACACCATATATTTT
>.|.|16|TRBV11-2|TRBJ2-7
CASSLDRNAWGNEQYF
TGTGCCAGCAGCTTAGATCGGAACGCCTGGGGGAACGAGCAGTACTTC
>.|.|13|TRBV6-5|TRBJ2-5
CASTAGPQETQYF
TGTGCCAGCACTGCAGGGCCTCAAGAGACCCAGTACTTC
>.|TRBD2|19|TRBV20-1|TRBJ2-3
CSARDPQGLAGAQTRSQYF
TGCAGTGCTAGAGATCCCCAGGGACTAGCGGGGGCCCAAACCCGATCGCAGTATTTT
>few|TRBD1|15|TRBV19|TRBJ1-1
CASSNVTGGRTEAFF
TGTGCCAGTAGTAACGTGACAGGGGGGAGGACTGAAGCTTTCTTT
>.|TRBD2|15|TRBV2|TRBJ2-5
CASSDGIAGGETQYF
TGTGCCAGCAGTGATGGGATAGCGGGAGGCGAGACCCAGTACTTC
>.|.|15|TRBV5-1|TRBJ2-3
CASSFGTVDTDTQYF
TGCGCCAGCAGCTTCGGGACGGTAGATACAGATACGCAGTATTTT
>few|.|15|TRBV7-8|TRBJ2-3
CASSRAAGSTDTQYF
TGTGCCAGCAGCAGGGCGGCGGGGAGCACAGATACGCAGTATTTT
>.|TRBD1|16|TRBV24-1|TRBJ2-2
CATSDQGQGAIGELFF
TGTGCCACCAGTGACCAGGGACAGGGGGCGATCGGGGAGCTGTTTTTT
>.|.|14|TRBV27|TRBJ2-5
CASSGGAWGETQYF
TGTGCCAGCAGCGGCGGGGCGTGGGGGGAGACCCAGTACTTC
>.|.|11|TRBV2|TRBJ1-3
CASMGRNTIYF
TGTGCCAGCATGGGCCGAAACACCATATATTTT